Following are 21 T cell receptor beta chains from one sample sequenced in a study of blood T cell repertoires in COVID-19. Some clones are missing from TCRdb's copy, which holds only in-frame ones; the method was immunoSEQ multiplex PCR. The table shows some 150,000 clones, with roughly 82% occurring only once. The sample comprised peripheral blood. These receptors were obtained from a woman between 70 and 85 years old with acute or convalescent COVID-19.

This clone was observed many times. The J gene is TRBJ1-5, the V gene TRBV18; D is ambiguous. V was clipped by 3 bases and J by 5 bases, with 8 bases between them. This CDR3 contains 13 residues. Germline V gene data show CDR1 as KGHSH and CDR2 as LQKENI. Here the CDR3 reads CASSPYRDQPQHF. CDR3 coding DNA: TGTGCCAGCTCACCCTATCGGGATCAGCCCCAGCATTTT.

The V call is TRBV7-9, the J call TRBJ2-1; D call uncertain. V was cut by 2 bases and J by 6 bases, with 5 bases left in between. Germline values: CDR1 SEHNR, CDR2 FQNEAQ (reference sequence). This CDR3 is built from 12 residues. CDR3 nucleotide sequence: TGTGCCAGCAGCTTACATAGCAATGAGCAGTTCTTC. Its protein is CASSLHSNEQFF.

This clone was observed a few times. The chain joins TRBV2 to TRBJ1-5, with D perhaps matching TRBD1 (5 bases). V was cut by 6 bases and J by 6 bases, with 18 bases left in between. The CDR3 loop spans 15 amino acids. Germline values: CDR1 SNHLY, CDR2 FYNNEI. The CDR3 here is CASSGGAGTGQPQHF. The CDR3 bases are TGTGCCAGCAGCGGGGGAGCAGGGACGGGTCAGCCCCAGCATTTT.

This chain links TRBV5-6 with TRBJ2-2, with a weak D call TRBD1 (7 bases). With 4 bases removed from V and 4 bases from J, the gap between germline ends came to 14 bases. CDR1 is SGHDT, CDR2 YYEEEE, per germline. The CDR3 extends over 15 amino acids. For the CDR3, the DNA is TGTGCCAGCAGCCCAGGGGGGCGGATCACCGGGGAGCTGTTTTTT. The encoded protein is CASSPGGRITGELFF. Full variable domain (remainder filled in from reference TRBV5-6 and TRBJ2-2): DAGVTQSPTHLIKTRGQQVTLRCSPKSGHDTVSWYQQALGQGPQFIFQYYEEEERQRGNFPDRFSGHQFPNYSSELNVNALLLGDSALYLCASSPGGRITGELFFGEGSRLTVL.

The rearrangement joins TRBV7-9 to TRBJ2-1, with D perhaps matching TRBD1 (6 bases). The CDR3 consists of 13 residues. Germline V gene lookup returns CDR1 SEHNR and CDR2 FQNEAQ (reference sequence). Trimming took 5 bases from V and 9 from J, leaving 14 bases between them. The CDR3 sequence is CASSAPPRGEQFF. CDR3 sequence (DNA): TGTGCCAGCAGCGCCCCACCCAGGGGTGAGCAGTTCTTC.

V and J are TRBV28 and TRBJ1-1; D remains unclear. V lost 2 bases to trimming and J lost 7 bases, with 17 bases between them. The CDR3 length is 15 residues. CDR1 and CDR2 (germline): MDHEN, SYDVKM. CDR3 in DNA: TGTGCCAGCAGTTTAAATACAGCAGCCCCAATTGAAGCTTTCTTT. Translation: CASSLNTAAPIEAFF. Full variable domain (missing parts from reference TRBV28 and TRBJ1-1): DVKVTQSSRYLVKRTGEKVFLECVQDMDHENMFWYRQDPGLGLRLIYFSYDVKMKEKGDIPEGYSVSREKKERFSLILESASTNQTSMYLCASSLNTAAPIEAFFGQGTRLTVV.

The DNA for the CDR3 is TGTGCCAGCAGGGGACTAGCGGGAGTCCCCCAAGGGGACGAGCAGTACTTC. This encodes CASRGLAGVPQGDEQYF. The chain has TRBV28 and TRBJ2-7, with 14 positions matching TRBD2. This CDR3 has 17 residues. Trimming took 6 bases from V and 5 from J; bases not matched to a gene: 12. Germline assignment: CDR1 MDHEN and CDR2 SYDVKM.

This chain connects TRBV7-2 to TRBJ2-7; 7 bases fit TRBD2. The CDR3 covers 17 residues. Germline V CDR1 and CDR2: SGHTA, FQGNSA. The trim removed 1 base at V and 3 bases at J, leaving 12 bases unmatched. CDR3 loop: CASSLGARTRTHYEQYF. The CDR3 coding sequence is TGTGCCAGCAGCTTAGGTGCCCGGACTAGGACTCACTACGAGCAGTACTTC.

The rearrangement joins TRBV6-5 to TRBJ2-7; D call uncertain. V lost 5 bases and J lost 4, with 3 bases in between. The CDR3 is 10 residues long. Germline CDR1 reads MNHEY; CDR2 reads SVGAGI. CDR3 loop: CASSLYEQYF. The CDR3 DNA sequence: TGTGCCAGCAGTCTTTACGAGCAGTACTTC.

This clone was picked up many times. The genes are TRBV6-6 and TRBJ2-1; D not resolved. This CDR3 is built from 12 residues. Germline V gives CDR1 MNHNY, CDR2 SVGAGI (reference sequence). Trimming left V 6 bases short and J 11 bases short, with 14 bases between. The CDR3 sequence is CASSQILEKQFF. CDR3 DNA sequence: TGTGCCAGCAGCCAGATTCTGGAGAAGCAGTTCTTC.

The chain employs TRBV7-2 and TRBJ1-1; 9 positions match TRBD1. The CDR3 consists of 16 residues. The junction had 15 bases not matched to a gene; V was cut back by 5 bases and J by 8 bases. Germline-derived CDR1 and CDR2 are SGHTA and FQGNSA. The CDR3 DNA is TGTGCCAGCAGCCCGTACCCTGGGACAGGGTCATACGAAGCTTTCTTT. Translation gives CASSPYPGTGSYEAFF. Combining the CDR3 with reference TRBV7-2 and TRBJ1-1 gives the whole variable domain GAGVSQSPSNKVTEKGKDVELRCDPISGHTALYWYRQSLGQGLEFLIYFQGNSAPDKSGLPSDRFSAERTGGSVSTLTIQRTQQEDSAVYLCASSPYPGTGSYEAFFGQGTRLTVV.

The genes are TRBV4-1 and TRBJ1-6; TRBD1 agrees at 9 bases. The V and J ends lost 0 bases and 10 bases, in that order; junction bases with no gene match: 10. From germline, CDR1 is MGHRA and CDR2 YSYEKL. This CDR3 is 17 amino acids long. The CDR3 DNA is TGCGCCAGCAGCCAAGATAAGGACAGGGGTCTCCAATCACCCCTCCACTTT. Encoded protein: CASSQDKDRGLQSPLHF.

The chain recombines TRBV10-2 with TRBJ2-3; 7 bases map to TRBD1. J was trimmed by 2 bases and V by 3 bases; bases with no gene match: 8. CDR3 size: 16 residues. CDR1 is WSHSY and CDR2 is SAAADI in the germline V gene. This chain's CDR3 is CASSDLGTEFTDTQYF. In nucleotides, the CDR3 is TGCGCCAGCAGTGATCTCGGGACAGAGTTCACAGATACGCAGTATTTT.

The chain employs TRBV7-9 and TRBJ2-7; D gene unclear. This CDR3 contains 12 residues. Trimming removed 1 base from V and 5 bases from J, with 6 bases in between. Germline-derived CDR1 and CDR2 are SEHNR and FQNEAQ (reference sequence). CDR3 coding DNA: TGTGCCAGCAGCTTAGTTTCTAACGAGCAGTACTTC. It is translated as CASSLVSNEQYF.

This rearrangement joins TRBV4-1 to TRBJ2-3; D uncertain. Trimming cost V 0 bases and J 2 bases, with 15 bases left between them. There are 17 residues in the CDR3. Germline values: CDR1 MGHRA, CDR2 YSYEKL. The CDR3 protein is CASSQELTFRSTDTQYF. The CDR3 DNA reads TGCGCCAGCAGCCAAGAGTTAACTTTTCGGTCCACAGATACGCAGTATTTT.

This clone appeared once. The chain is built from TRBV5-1 and TRBJ2-5, with TRBD2 matching 13 bases. Per germline, CDR1 SGHRS and CDR2 YFSETQ. This CDR3 comprises 16 residues. Unmatched junction bases numbered 8, after V lost 7 bases and J lost 2 bases. The CDR3 DNA reads as TGCGCCAGCGGGGGAGGGGGACTAGCGGGACAAGAGACCCAGTACTTC. Residues: CASGGGGLAGQETQYF.

V and J are TRBV30 and TRBJ1-3, with 9 bases lining up with TRBD1. The CDR3 has 12 residues. From germline, CDR1 is GTSNPN and CDR2 SVGIG (reference sequence). Trimming cost V 3 bases and J 8 bases; bases outside gene matches: 2. CDR3: CAWRGQGDTIYF. The CDR3 coding sequence is TGTGCCTGGAGGGGACAGGGAGACACCATATATTTT. Together with reference TRBV30 and TRBJ1-3, the CDR3 gives the full variable domain: SQTIHQWPATLVQPVGSPLSLECTVEGTSNPNLYWYRQAAGRGLQLLFYSVGIGQISSEVPQNLSASRPQDRQFILSSKKLLLSDSGFYLCAWRGQGDTIYFGEGSWLTVV.

This chain connects TRBV11-2 to TRBJ1-5; tentatively, D is TRBD1 (5 bases). Germline lookup yields CDR1 SGHAT and CDR2 FQNNGV. The CDR3 loop spans 15 amino acids. V lost 6 bases and J 0 bases, leaving 12 bases between the germline ends. Here the CDR3 DNA reads TGTGCCAGCAGACTGGGACTTTATAGCAATCAGCCCCAGCATTTT. As protein: CASRLGLYSNQPQHF.

A few counts support this clone. This chain connects TRBV6-5 to TRBJ2-7, with D hard to call. The CDR3 is 12 amino acids. Trimming took off 6 bases at V and 5 bases at J, with 11 bases between the two ends. The germline CDR1 and CDR2 sequences are MNHEY and SVGAGI. Here the CDR3 DNA reads TGTGCCAGCAGCCGCACGGTTAACGAGCAGTACTTC. Translated, it gives CASSRTVNEQYF.

J is TRBJ2-1 and V is TRBV27; D unresolved. CDR1 and CDR2 (germline): MNHEY, SMNVEV (reference sequence). V lost 3 bases to trimming and J lost 0 bases, with 6 bases between them. The CDR3 contains 14 residues. CDR3 sequence reads: CASSFRYSYNEQFF. The CDR3 coding sequence is TGTGCCAGCAGTTTCCGCTACTCCTACAATGAGCAGTTCTTC.

Only a few counts were recorded for this clone. The chain uses TRBV28 and TRBJ2-3; 9 bases align to TRBD2. Germline CDR1 and CDR2: MDHEN and SYDVKM. This CDR3 comprises 18 residues. V gave up 2 bases and J gave up 3 bases; unmatched junction bases: 12. CDR3 sequence reads: CASSLNPPASGVTDTQYF. The CDR3 region has the DNA TGTGCCAGCAGTTTAAATCCCCCGGCTAGCGGGGTTACAGATACGCAGTATTTT.